This T cell receptor beta chain was captured by sequencing in a study of blood T cell repertoires in COVID-19. Study context: Material from acute and convalescent COVID-19 was sourced from the United States, Italy and Spain. From T cells, B-cell-depleted T cells, or PBMCs came the material, which was cDNA or gDNA.

Per the authors' pipeline: Amplified reference gene primers provided the basis for estimating nucleated cell counts. Profiling relied on immunoSEQ multiplex PCR, and the TCRdb table lists in-frame clones only, not all of them. The V and J calls and clone size come from that table; D and trimming were worked out from the DNA. The profile shows tens of thousands of clones, roughly 80% of them singletons. This clone was found a few times. Trimming pared 1 base from V and 7 bases from J, leaving 5 bases between. This CDR3 is 11 amino acids long. In germline, CDR1 is MNHEY, CDR2 SVGEGT. Sequenced material: peripheral blood. This chain links TRBV6-2 or TRBV6-3 with TRBJ2-7; no clear D gene. The clonotype comes from a woman older than 75 with active or convalescent COVID-19. The DNA of the CDR3 is TGTGCCAGCAGTTACTTGCGGGAGCAGTACTTC. Protein: CASSYLREQYF.